A single sample gave rise to the 18 T cell receptor beta chains below, sequenced in a study of blood T cell repertoires in COVID-19. Produced via immunoSEQ multiplex PCR; TCRdb's table is partial and in-frame only. The repertoire consists of about 73,000 clones, with about 80% occurring once and the leading ten covering over 25%. The specimen was peripheral blood. These receptors all come from a human donor in a cohort sampled during active COVID-19.

This chain links TRBV19 with TRBJ1-2, with 9 bases that match TRBD1. The CDR3 consists of 13 residues. The V and J ends lost 4 bases and 6 bases, in that order; junction bases with no gene match: 3. CDR1 and CDR2 from the germline V gene are LNHDA and SQIVND (reference sequence). DNA for the CDR3: TGTGCCAGTAGTAGGGGACAGGGCCATGGCTACACCTTC. As protein: CASSRGQGHGYTF.

The chain employs TRBV6-5 and TRBJ2-2; 10 nucleotides match TRBD1. The CDR3 has 15 residues. CDR1 MNHEY and CDR2 SVGAGI come from the germline V gene. With V trimmed by 6 bases and J by 6 bases, 7 bases remained unmatched. CDR3 loop: CASRPRDRGAGELFF. The CDR3 nucleotides read TGTGCCAGCAGACCCCGGGACAGGGGAGCCGGGGAGCTGTTTTTT.

The chain links TRBV6-2 or TRBV6-3 to TRBJ1-1; 8 bases align to TRBD1. The CDR3 covers 13 residues. Losses at the gene ends were 6 bases for V and 5 bases for J; bases not matched to a gene: 5. The germline V gene has CDR1 MNHEY and CDR2 SVGEGT. This CDR3 reads CASSTGGWTEAFF. CDR3 in DNA: TGTGCCAGCAGCACAGGGGGATGGACTGAAGCTTTCTTT.

The V call is TRBV5-1, the J call TRBJ2-4; 7 bases map to TRBD1. The germline V gene encodes CDR1 SGHRS and CDR2 YFSETQ. J gave up 5 bases and V 4 bases, and 6 bases lay outside the gene matches. CDR3 length: 14 residues. CDR3: CASSSPGTENIQYF. CDR3 nucleotide sequence: TGCGCCAGCAGCAGCCCCGGGACAGAAAACATTCAGTACTTC.

The V call is TRBV4-1, the J call TRBJ1-1; D is undetermined. The CDR3 runs 13 residues. V dropped 7 bases and J dropped 6 bases, with 15 bases sitting between them. The germline V gene has CDR1 MGHRA and CDR2 YSYEKL. The CDR3 DNA reads as TGCGCCAGCACAGCGCCCCTCAACGCTGAAGCTTTCTTT. Translating it yields CASTAPLNAEAFF.

The chain links TRBV6-1 to TRBJ2-3, with 8 nucleotides matching TRBD2. The CDR3 extends over 14 amino acids. The V gene end was trimmed by 6 bases and the J gene end by 6 bases; junction bases not matched to a gene: 8. Germline lookup yields CDR1 MNHNS and CDR2 SASEGT. CDR3 sequence reads: CASSGGGGSDTQYF. CDR3 nucleotides: TGTGCCAGCAGCGGGGGCGGGGGGAGCGATACGCAGTATTTT.

V gene TRBV7-2 combines with J gene TRBJ2-5; D is ambiguous. CDR3 size: 15 residues. The germline V gene has CDR1 SGHTA and CDR2 FQGNSA. Trimming removed 2 bases at V and 1 base at J, with 11 bases between. CDR3 nucleotide sequence: TGTGCCAGCAGCTTACCCTCTGGAGTCCAAGAGACCCAGTACTTC. Encoded protein: CASSLPSGVQETQYF.

This chain joins TRBV9 and TRBJ1-1; TRBD1 matches at 10 bases. V lost 2 bases, J lost 3 bases, and 4 bases stayed unmatched. The CDR3 is 15 residues long. CDR1 SGDLS and CDR2 YYNGEE come from the germline V gene. Here the CDR3 reads CASSVPGTGDTEAFF. CDR3 in DNA: TGTGCCAGCAGCGTTCCAGGGACAGGGGACACTGAAGCTTTCTTT.

This chain connects TRBV7-3 to TRBJ2-7; possibly TRBD2 for D (6 bases). The V end was cut by 3 bases, the J end by 5 bases, with 17 bases between. The V gene's germline CDR1 is SGHTA and CDR2 FQGTGA. CDR3 length: 15 amino acids. The CDR3 region has the DNA TGTGCCAGCAGCTTGGGAGTCGGGGGTCCCCACGAGCAGTACTTC. This encodes CASSLGVGGPHEQYF.

This chain links TRBV5-6 with TRBJ1-2; the match to TRBD1 covers 8 bases. The CDR3 is 13 amino acids. Unmatched junction bases numbered 2, after V lost 0 bases and J lost 7 bases. Germline values: CDR1 SGHDT, CDR2 YYEEEE. The CDR3 loop is CASSLVGQGGYTF. CDR3 DNA: TGTGCCAGCAGCTTGGTAGGACAGGGTGGCTACACCTTC.

The chain uses TRBV19 and TRBJ2-4, with 8 positions matching TRBD2. V was clipped by 6 bases and J by 7 bases; unmatched bases: 5. Per germline, CDR1 LNHDA and CDR2 SQIVND (reference sequence). CDR3 length: 13 residues. CDR3 bases: TGTGCCAGTAGCGGGGGGGCGGTTAACATTCAGTACTTC. This translates into CASSGGAVNIQYF.

This clone has a handful of counts. The chain employs TRBV7-9 and TRBJ1-4, with 10 bases identical to TRBD1. The CDR3 spans 12 residues. After removal of 3 bases from V and 14 bases from J, the junction contained 3 bases not matched to a gene. The germline gives CDR1 SEHNR, CDR2 FQNEAQ (reference sequence). The DNA for the CDR3 is TGTGCCAGCAGCTTCGGGACAGGGGATCTGTTTTTT. It yields the protein CASSFGTGDLFF.

CDR3: CASSPETGVSYEQYF. CDR3 DNA: TGTGCCAGCAGCCCCGAGACAGGCGTCTCCTACGAGCAGTACTTC. This chain joins TRBV14 and TRBJ2-7; D might be TRBD1 (6 bases). This CDR3 comprises 15 residues. Per germline, CDR1 SGHDN and CDR2 FVKESK. V was pared by 4 bases and J by 0 bases, with 13 bases between.

J is TRBJ2-1 and V is TRBV7-9; 7 bases line up with TRBD1. V was pared by 4 bases and J by 4 bases, with 7 bases of the junction left unmatched. This CDR3 comprises 15 residues. Germline V lookup: CDR1 SEHNR, CDR2 FQNEAQ (reference sequence). The DNA of the CDR3 is TGTGCCAGCAGCTACGGGGACAGCCCTTACAATGAGCAGTTCTTC. It is translated as CASSYGDSPYNEQFF. The full variable domain, with the rest looked up from reference TRBV7-9 and TRBJ2-1, is DTGVSQNPRHKITKRGQNVTFRCDPISEHNRLYWYRQTLGQGPEFLTYFQNEAQLEKSRLLSDRFSAERPKGSFSTLEIQRTEQGDSAMYLCASSYGDSPYNEQFFGPGTRLTVL.

The gene calls are TRBV6-4 and TRBJ2-2; no definite D call. The CDR3 covers 13 residues. Germline values: CDR1 MRHNA, CDR2 SNTAGT. V lost 3 bases, J lost 5 bases, and 7 bases lay in between. CDR3 nucleotide sequence: TGTGCCAGCAGTGAGACACGAACCGGGGAGCTGTTTTTT. Its protein is CASSETRTGELFF.

V gene TRBV9 combines with J gene TRBJ2-1; 8 nucleotides agree with TRBD2. Germline assignment: CDR1 SGDLS and CDR2 YYNGEE. The CDR3 has 16 amino acids. Losses at the gene ends were 1 base for V and 3 bases for J; bases not matched to a gene: 6. For the CDR3, the DNA is TGTGCCAGCAGCGTATCCGGGACTAGAAACTACAATGAGCAGTTCTTC. Translation gives CASSVSGTRNYNEQFF.

The table lists this clone with a count of one. The V and J genes are TRBV6-1 and TRBJ2-7; D perhaps matches TRBD1 (6 bases). With 0 bases removed from V and 2 bases from J, the gap between germline ends came to 8 bases. From germline, CDR1 is MNHNS and CDR2 SASEGT. CDR3 length: 14 residues. This CDR3 reads CASSEAGQTYEQYF. DNA for the CDR3: TGTGCCAGCAGTGAAGCCGGACAGACCTACGAGCAGTACTTC.

This clone was observed a few times. The gene calls are TRBV3-1 (or the pseudogene TRBV3-2) and TRBJ2-5, with TRBD2 matching over 9 bases. Germline-derived CDR1 and CDR2 are LGHDT and YNNKEL (reference sequence). This CDR3 is 18 amino acids long. Trimming cost V 0 bases and J 1 base; bases outside gene matches: 9. CDR3 DNA sequence: TGTGCCAGCAGCCAAGATAGGCGGGGGGGCCGAGCCCAAGAGACCCAGTACTTC. Translation: CASSQDRRGGRAQETQYF.